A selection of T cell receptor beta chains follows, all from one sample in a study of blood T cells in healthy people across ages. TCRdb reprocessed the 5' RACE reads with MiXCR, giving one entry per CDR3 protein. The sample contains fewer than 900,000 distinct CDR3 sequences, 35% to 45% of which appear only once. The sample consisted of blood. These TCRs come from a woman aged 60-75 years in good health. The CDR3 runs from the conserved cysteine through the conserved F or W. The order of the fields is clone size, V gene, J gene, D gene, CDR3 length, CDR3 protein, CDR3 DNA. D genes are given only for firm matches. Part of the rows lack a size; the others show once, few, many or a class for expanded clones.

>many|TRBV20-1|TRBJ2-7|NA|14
CSARVGGRITEQYF
TGCAGTGCTAGAGTTGGAGGGAGGATTACCGAGCAGTACTTC
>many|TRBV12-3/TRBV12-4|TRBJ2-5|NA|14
CASTPGTDQETQYF
TGTGCCAGCACTCCAGGGACGGATCAAGAGACCCAGTACTTC
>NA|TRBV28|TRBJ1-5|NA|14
CASSFGESNQPQHF
TGTGCCAGCAGTTTTGGGGAGAGCAATCAGCCCCAGCATTTT
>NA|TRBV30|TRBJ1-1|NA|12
CAWSGGGTEAFF
TGTGCCTGGAGTGGGGGGGGCACTGAAGCTTTCTTT
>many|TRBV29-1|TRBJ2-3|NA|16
CSGYLAGGENTDTQYF
TGCAGCGGGTACCTGGCGGGCGGGGAAAACACAGATACGCAGTATTTT
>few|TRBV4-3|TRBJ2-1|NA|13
CASSPNGDNEQFF
TGCGCCAGCAGCCCCAATGGGGACAATGAGCAGTTCTTC
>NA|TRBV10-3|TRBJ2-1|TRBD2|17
CAISGPLLAGSYNEQFF
TGTGCCATCAGTGGGCCCCTACTAGCGGGCTCCTACAATGAGCAGTTCTTC
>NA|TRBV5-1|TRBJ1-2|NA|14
CASSSPAGREGYTF
TGCGCCAGCAGCTCCCCCGCGGGGCGGGAGGGCTACACCTTC
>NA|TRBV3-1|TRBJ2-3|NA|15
CASSQDPDLTDTQYF
TGTGCCAGCAGCCAAGATCCCGACCTCACAGATACGCAGTATTTT
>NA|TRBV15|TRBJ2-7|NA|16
CATSSGVLPGQYEQYF
TGTGCCACCAGCAGCGGCGTACTCCCGGGCCAATACGAGCAGTACTTC
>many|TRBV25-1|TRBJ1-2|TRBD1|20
CASSPTPGQGTARPNYGYTF
TGTGCCAGCAGCCCGACCCCGGGACAGGGAACCGCGAGACCAAACTATGGCTACACCTTC
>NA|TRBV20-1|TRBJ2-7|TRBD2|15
CSVTALGTSGYEQYF
TGCAGTGTTACCGCCTTAGGGACTAGCGGATACGAGCAGTACTTC
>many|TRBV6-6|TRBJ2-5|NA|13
CASSYGVGETQYF
TGTGCCAGCAGTTACGGGGTAGGGGAGACCCAGTACTTC
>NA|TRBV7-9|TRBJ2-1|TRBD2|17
CASSRAGTSGIYNEQFF
TGTGCCAGCAGCCGTGCCGGGACTAGCGGCATCTACAATGAGCAGTTCTTC
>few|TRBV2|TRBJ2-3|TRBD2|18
CASRFGTSGGRRTDTQYF
TGTGCCAGCAGATTCGGGACTAGCGGGGGGAGGCGCACAGATACGCAGTATTTT
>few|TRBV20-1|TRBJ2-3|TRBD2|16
CSARDLRSGKGDTQYF
TGCAGTGCTAGAGATCTCCGTAGCGGGAAAGGAGATACGCAGTATTTT
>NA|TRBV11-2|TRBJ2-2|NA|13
CASSLVRVSELFF
TGTGCCAGCAGCTTAGTGCGGGTATCGGAGCTGTTTTTT
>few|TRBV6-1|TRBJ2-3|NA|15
CASSETQGTTDTQYF
TGTGCCAGCAGTGAAACCCAGGGGACCACAGATACGCAGTATTTT
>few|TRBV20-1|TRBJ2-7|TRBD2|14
CSASSSGRTHEQYF
TGCAGTGCTAGCTCTAGCGGGAGAACCCACGAGCAGTACTTC
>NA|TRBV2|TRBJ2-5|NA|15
CASRDRGRDKETQYF
TGTGCCAGCAGGGACCGGGGCCGGGACAAAGAGACCCAGTACTTC
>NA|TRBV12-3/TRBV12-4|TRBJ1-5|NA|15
CASSLRGWRNKPQHF
TGTGCCAGCAGTTTAAGGGGTTGGCGCAATAAGCCCCAGCATTTT
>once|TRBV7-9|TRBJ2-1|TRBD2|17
CASSGGGAGRDDNDQFF
TGTGCCAGCAGCGGGGGGGGAGCAGGGCGGGACGACAATGATCAGTTCTTC
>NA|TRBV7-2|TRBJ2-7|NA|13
CASSLFGAYEQYF
TGTGCCAGCAGCTTGTTTGGCGCCTACGAGCAGTACTTC
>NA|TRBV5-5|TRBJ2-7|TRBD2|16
CASALRGGARIVEQYF
TGTGCCAGCGCCCTTCGGGGAGGGGCGCGGATAGTCGAGCAGTACTTC
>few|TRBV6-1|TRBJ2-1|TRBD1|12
CASRGNGQEEFF
TGTGCCAGCAGGGGGAACGGACAGGAAGAGTTCTTC
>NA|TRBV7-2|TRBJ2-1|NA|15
CASSLAIGSYNEQFF
TGTGCCAGCAGCTTAGCGATTGGCTCCTACAATGAGCAGTTCTTC
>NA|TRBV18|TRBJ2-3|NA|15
CASSRLRPTGDTQYF
TGTGCCAGCTCACGACTACGACCGACCGGAGATACGCAGTATTTT
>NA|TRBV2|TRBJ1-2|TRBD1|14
CASSYQGATQGYTF
TGTGCCAGCAGTTATCAGGGGGCGACCCAAGGCTACACCTTC
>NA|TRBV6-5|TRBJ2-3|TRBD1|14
CASRRGQSTDTQYF
TGTGCCAGCAGAAGGGGACAGTCCACAGATACGCAGTATTTT
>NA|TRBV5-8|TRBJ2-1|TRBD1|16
CASSSGMGQGGETQFF
TGTGCCAGCAGCTCCGGAATGGGACAGGGAGGAGAGACCCAGTTCTTC
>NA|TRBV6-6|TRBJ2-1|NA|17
CASSSQAKVVEYNEQFF
TGTGCCAGCAGTTCCCAGGCAAAAGTCGTTGAGTACAATGAGCAGTTCTTC
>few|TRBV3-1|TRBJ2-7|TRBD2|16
CASSQDPSGIGYEQYF
TGTGCCAGCAGCCAAGATCCTAGCGGGATAGGATACGAGCAGTACTTC
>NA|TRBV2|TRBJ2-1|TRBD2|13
CASSGTSGIEQFF
TGTGCCAGCTCTGGGACTAGCGGTATTGAGCAGTTCTTC
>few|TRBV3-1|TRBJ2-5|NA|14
CASIRGVGKETQYF
TGTGCCAGCATCCGGGGAGTGGGGAAAGAGACCCAGTACTTC
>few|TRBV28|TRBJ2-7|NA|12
CASAGQKYEQYF
TGTGCCAGCGCGGGACAGAAATACGAGCAGTACTTC
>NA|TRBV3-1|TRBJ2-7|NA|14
CASSQDLDSYEQYF
TGTGCCAGCAGCCAAGATCTCGACTCCTACGAGCAGTACTTC
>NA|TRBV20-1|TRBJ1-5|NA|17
CSARTGLPDRRNQPQHF
TGCAGTGCTAGAACAGGCCTCCCAGATCGTCGCAATCAGCCCCAGCATTTT
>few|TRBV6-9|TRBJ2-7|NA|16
CASSQKGTEGSYEQYF
TGTGCCAGCAGTCAAAAGGGGACGGAAGGGTCCTACGAGCAGTACTTC
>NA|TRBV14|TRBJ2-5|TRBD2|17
CASSQGPSGGVRETQYF
TGTGCCAGCAGCCAAGGGCCTAGCGGGGGGGTCCGGGAGACCCAGTACTTC
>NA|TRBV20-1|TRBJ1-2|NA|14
CSARETEAAYGYTF
TGCAGTGCTAGAGAGACGGAAGCCGCCTATGGCTACACCTTC
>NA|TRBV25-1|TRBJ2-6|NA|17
CASSEWDTSSGANVLTF
TGTGCCAGCAGTGAATGGGACACTAGCTCTGGGGCCAACGTCCTGACTTTC
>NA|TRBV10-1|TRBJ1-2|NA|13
CASSESEGGGYTF
TGCGCCAGCTCTGAGAGCGAAGGAGGAGGCTACACCTTC
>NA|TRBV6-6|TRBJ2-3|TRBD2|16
CASRGRTSGSTDTQYF
TGTGCCAGCAGAGGACGGACTAGCGGGAGCACAGATACGCAGTATTTT
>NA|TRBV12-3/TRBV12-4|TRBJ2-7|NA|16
CASSLSPGRGNYEQYF
TGTGCCAGCAGTTTAAGTCCGGGGCGGGGTAACTACGAGCAGTACTTC
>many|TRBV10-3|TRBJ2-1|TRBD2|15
CAISDFTSGGDEQFF
TGTGCCATCAGTGATTTCACTAGCGGGGGTGATGAGCAGTTCTTC